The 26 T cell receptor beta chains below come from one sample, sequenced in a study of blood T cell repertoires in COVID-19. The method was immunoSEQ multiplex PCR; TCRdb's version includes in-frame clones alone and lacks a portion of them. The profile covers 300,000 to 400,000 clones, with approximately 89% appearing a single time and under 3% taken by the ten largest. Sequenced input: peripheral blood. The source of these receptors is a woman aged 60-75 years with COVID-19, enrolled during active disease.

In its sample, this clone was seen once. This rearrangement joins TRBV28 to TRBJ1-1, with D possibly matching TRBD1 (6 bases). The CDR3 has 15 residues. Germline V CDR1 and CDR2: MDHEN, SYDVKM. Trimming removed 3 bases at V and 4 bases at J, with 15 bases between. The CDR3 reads CASSFIPGASTEAFF. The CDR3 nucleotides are TGTGCCAGCAGTTTTATCCCAGGGGCGAGCACTGAAGCTTTCTTT.

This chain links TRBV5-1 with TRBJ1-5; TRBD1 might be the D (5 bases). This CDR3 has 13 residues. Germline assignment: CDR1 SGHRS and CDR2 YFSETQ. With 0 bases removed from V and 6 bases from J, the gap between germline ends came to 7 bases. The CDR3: CASSLDRFQPQHF. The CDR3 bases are TGCGCCAGCAGCTTGGACAGGTTTCAGCCCCAGCATTTT.

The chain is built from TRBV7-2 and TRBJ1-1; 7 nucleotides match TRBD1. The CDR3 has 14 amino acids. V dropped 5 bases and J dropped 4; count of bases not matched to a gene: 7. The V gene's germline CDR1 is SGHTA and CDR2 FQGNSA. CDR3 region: CASSARQGPTEAFF. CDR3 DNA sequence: TGTGCCAGCAGCGCCCGACAGGGTCCCACTGAAGCTTTCTTT.

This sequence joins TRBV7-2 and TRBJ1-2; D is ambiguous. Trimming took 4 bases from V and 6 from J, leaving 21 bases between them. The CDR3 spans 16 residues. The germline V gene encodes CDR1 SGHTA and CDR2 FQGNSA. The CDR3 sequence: CASSSNPRGVVNGYTF. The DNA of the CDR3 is TGTGCCAGCAGCTCAAACCCCCGCGGAGTCGTAAATGGCTACACCTTC.

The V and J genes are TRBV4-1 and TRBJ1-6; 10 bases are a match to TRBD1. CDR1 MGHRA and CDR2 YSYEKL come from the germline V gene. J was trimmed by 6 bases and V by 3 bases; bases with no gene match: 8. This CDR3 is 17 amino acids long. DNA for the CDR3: TGCGCCAGCAGCCAGACCGGGACAGGGGAAAGTAATTCACCCCTCCACTTT. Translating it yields CASSQTGTGESNSPLHF.

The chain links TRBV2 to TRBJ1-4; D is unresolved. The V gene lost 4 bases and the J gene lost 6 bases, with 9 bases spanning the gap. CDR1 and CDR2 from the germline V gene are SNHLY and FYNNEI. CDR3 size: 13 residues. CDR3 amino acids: CASSGQLYEKLFF. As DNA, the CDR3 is TGTGCCAGCAGTGGTCAGTTATATGAAAAACTGTTTTTT.

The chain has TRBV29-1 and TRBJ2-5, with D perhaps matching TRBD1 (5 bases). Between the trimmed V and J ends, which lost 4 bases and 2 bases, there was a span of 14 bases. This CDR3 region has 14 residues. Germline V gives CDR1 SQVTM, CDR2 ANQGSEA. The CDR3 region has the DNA TGCAGCGTTGCCAGCAGGGCAGTACAAGAGACCCAGTACTTC. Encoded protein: CSVASRAVQETQYF.

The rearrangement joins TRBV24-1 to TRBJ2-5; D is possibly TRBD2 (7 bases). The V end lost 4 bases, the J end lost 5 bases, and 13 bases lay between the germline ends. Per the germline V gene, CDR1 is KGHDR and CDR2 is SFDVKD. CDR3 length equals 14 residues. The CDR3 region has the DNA TGTGCCACCAGTGAAGGCAGGGGAGGGGAGACCCAGTACTTC. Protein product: CATSEGRGGETQYF.

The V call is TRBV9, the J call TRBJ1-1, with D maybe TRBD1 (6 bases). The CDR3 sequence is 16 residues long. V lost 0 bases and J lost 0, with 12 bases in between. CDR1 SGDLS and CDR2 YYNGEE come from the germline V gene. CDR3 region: CASSVEGGRMNTEAFF. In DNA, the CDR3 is TGTGCCAGCAGCGTAGAGGGGGGGCGGATGAACACTGAAGCTTTCTTT.

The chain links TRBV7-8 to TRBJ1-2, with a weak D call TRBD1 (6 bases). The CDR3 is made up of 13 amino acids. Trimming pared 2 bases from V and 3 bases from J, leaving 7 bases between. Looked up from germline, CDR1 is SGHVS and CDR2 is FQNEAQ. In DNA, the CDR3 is TGTGCCAGCAGCTTATGGACAGACTATGGCTACACCTTC. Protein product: CASSLWTDYGYTF.

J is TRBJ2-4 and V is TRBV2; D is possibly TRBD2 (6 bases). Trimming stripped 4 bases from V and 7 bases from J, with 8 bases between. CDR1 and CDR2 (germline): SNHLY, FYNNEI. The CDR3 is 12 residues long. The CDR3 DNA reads TGTGCCAGCAGTGTGGAGGGGAACATTCAGTACTTC. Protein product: CASSVEGNIQYF.

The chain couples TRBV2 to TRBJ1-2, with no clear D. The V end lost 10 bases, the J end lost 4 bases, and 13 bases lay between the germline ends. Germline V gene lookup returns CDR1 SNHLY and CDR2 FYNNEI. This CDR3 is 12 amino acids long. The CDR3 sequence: CAIKIGVYGYTF. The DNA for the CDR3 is TGTGCCATCAAAATCGGGGTCTATGGCTACACCTTC.

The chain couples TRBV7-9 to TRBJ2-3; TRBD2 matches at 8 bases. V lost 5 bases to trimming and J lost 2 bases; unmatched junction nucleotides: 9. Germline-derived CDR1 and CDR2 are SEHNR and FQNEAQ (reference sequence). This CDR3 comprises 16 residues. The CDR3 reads CASSPGLVDFTDTQYF. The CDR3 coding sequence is TGTGCCAGCAGCCCGGGACTAGTGGACTTCACAGATACGCAGTATTTT.

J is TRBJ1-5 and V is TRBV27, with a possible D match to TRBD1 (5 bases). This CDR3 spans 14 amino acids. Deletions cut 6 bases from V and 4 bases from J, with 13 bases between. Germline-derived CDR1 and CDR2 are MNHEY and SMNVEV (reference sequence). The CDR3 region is CASRPGMRNQPQHF. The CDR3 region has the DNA TGTGCCAGCAGGCCAGGGATGAGGAATCAGCCCCAGCATTTT.

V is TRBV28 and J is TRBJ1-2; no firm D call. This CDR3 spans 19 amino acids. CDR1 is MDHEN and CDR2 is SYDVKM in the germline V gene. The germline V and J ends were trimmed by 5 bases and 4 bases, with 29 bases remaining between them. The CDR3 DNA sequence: TGTGCCAGCAGTCCTTCTCAGGCCCTGCTTGGCTACTCTCGCTATGGCTACACCTTC. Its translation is CASSPSQALLGYSRYGYTF.

The CDR3 nucleotides are TGTGCCAGCAGCCATTATGACAGGAGAGGAAACTATGGCTACACCTTC. Encoded protein: CASSHYDRRGNYGYTF. V and J are TRBV4-2 and TRBJ1-2; TRBD1 might be the D (6 bases). This CDR3 has 16 residues. Germline V lookup: CDR1 LGHNA, CDR2 YNFKEQ. The germline V and J ends were trimmed by 3 bases and 2 bases, with 16 bases remaining between them.

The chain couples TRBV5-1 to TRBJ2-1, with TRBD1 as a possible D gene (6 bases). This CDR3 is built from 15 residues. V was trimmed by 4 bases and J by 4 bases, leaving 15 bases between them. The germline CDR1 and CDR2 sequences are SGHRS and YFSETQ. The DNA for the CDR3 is TGCGCCAGCAGCCTCGACCAGGGGCCTTACAATGAGCAGTTCTTC. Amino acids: CASSLDQGPYNEQFF. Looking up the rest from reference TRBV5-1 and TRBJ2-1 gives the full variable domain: KAGVTQTPRYLIKTRGQQVTLSCSPISGHRSVSWYQQTPGQGLQFLFEYFSETQRNKGNFPGRFSGRQFSNSRSEMNVSTLELGDSALYLCASSLDQGPYNEQFFGPGTRLTVL.

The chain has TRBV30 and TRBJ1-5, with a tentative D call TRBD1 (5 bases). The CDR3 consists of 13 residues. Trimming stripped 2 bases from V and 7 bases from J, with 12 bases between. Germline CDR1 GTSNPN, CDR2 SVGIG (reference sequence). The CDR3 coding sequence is TGTGCCTGGAGTCCCGGTGGGGGGCAGCCCCAGCATTTT. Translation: CAWSPGGGQPQHF. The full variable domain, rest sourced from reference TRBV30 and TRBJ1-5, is SQTIHQWPATLVQPVGSPLSLECTVEGTSNPNLYWYRQAAGRGLQLLFYSVGIGQISSEVPQNLSASRPQDRQFILSSKKLLLSDSGFYLCAWSPGGGQPQHFGDGTRLSIL.

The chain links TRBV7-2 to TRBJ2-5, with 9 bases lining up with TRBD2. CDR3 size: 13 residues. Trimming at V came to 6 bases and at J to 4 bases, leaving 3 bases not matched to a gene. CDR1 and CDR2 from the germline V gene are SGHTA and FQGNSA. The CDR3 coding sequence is TGTGCCAGCAGGCGGGGGGGGAGAGAGACCCAGTACTTC. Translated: CASRRGGRETQYF.

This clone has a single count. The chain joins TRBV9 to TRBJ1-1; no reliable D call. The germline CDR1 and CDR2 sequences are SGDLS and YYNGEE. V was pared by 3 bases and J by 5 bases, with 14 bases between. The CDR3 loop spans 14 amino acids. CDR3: CASSAGLHGTEAFF. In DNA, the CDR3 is TGTGCCAGCAGCGCAGGACTACACGGAACTGAAGCTTTCTTT.

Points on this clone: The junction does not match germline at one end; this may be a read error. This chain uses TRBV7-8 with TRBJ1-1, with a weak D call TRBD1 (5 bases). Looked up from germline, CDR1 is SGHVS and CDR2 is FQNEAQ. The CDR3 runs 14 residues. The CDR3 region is CASSLAAGNPEAFF. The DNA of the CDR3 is TGTGCCAGCAGCTTAGCGGCAGGGAACCCTGAAGCTTTCTTT.

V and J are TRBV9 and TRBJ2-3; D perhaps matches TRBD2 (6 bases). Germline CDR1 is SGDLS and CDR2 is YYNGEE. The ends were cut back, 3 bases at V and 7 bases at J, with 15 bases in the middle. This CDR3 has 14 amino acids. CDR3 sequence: CASSAAREQNTQYF. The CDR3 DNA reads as TGTGCCAGCAGCGCTGCCCGGGAGCAAAATACGCAGTATTTT.

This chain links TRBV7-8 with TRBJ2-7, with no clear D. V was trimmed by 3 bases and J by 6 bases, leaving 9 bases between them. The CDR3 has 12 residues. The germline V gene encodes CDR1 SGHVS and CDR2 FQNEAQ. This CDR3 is CASSFDRGEQYF. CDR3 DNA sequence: TGTGCCAGCAGCTTCGATAGAGGCGAGCAGTACTTC.

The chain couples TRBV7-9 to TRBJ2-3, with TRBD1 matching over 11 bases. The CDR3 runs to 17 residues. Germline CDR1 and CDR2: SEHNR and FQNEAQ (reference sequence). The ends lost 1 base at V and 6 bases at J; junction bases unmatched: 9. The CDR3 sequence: CASSLGVGQGAFDTQYF. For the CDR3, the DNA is TGTGCCAGCAGCTTAGGGGTCGGACAGGGGGCTTTCGATACGCAGTATTTT.

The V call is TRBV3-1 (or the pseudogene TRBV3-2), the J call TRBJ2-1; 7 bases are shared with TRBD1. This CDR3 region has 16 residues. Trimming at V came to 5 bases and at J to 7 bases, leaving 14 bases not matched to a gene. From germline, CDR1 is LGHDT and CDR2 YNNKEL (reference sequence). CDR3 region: CASSRFGRQGRNEQFF. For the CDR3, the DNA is TGTGCCAGCAGCAGATTCGGACGACAGGGACGAAATGAGCAGTTCTTC.

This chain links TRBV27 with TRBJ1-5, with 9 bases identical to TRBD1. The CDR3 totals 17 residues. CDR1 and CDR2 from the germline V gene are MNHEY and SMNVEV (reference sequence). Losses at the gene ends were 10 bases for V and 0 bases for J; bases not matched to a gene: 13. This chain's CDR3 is CATRGQGSTDSNQPQHF. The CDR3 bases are TGTGCCACCCGGGGACAGGGCTCAACCGATAGCAATCAGCCCCAGCATTTT.